This T cell receptor (beta chain) was documented in a study of T cells after yellow fever vaccination. Study at large: Low-cell-number fractions underwent preparation using SMART-Seq v4 Ultra Low Input.

Study conclusions and caveats: Post-booster repertoires contained most primary-vaccination clones again (96% CD4, around 88% CD8).

Production of TCR cDNA was by 5'RACE template switching, which also added a universal primer site and UMIs. TCRdb re-called the 5' RACE reads with MiXCR, one entry per CDR3 protein. The table has around 230,000 distinct CDR3 sequences, about 7% seen once. CDR1 and CDR2 (germline): MDHEN, SYDVKM. V shed 2 bases and J shed 7 bases, with 9 bases lying between them. This CDR3 comprises 12 residues. On this clonotype: Its matching antigen is unknown.

The sample was CD4+ T cells sorted from PBMCs, taken on the day of the yellow fever booster vaccination. V gene TRBV28 combines with J gene TRBJ2-7; unclear D gene. The sequence derives from a man under 40 who received the YFV17D yellow fever vaccine. CDR3 DNA sequence: TGTGCCAGCAGTTTACGCCAGAGTGAGCAGTACTTC. Translation gives CASSLRQSEQYF.